Presented here are 8 T cell receptor beta chains from one specimen sequenced in a study. MiXCR was run by TCRdb on the RT-PCR reads, yielding one entry per CDR3 protein. The table has hundreds of thousands of distinct CDR3 sequences, 12% to 15% seen once; the top ten hold about 3.6%. Sequenced sample: memory CD4+ T cells from blood. These receptors all come from a female donor in good health, serving as a healthy control.

This clonotype appeared a few times. This chain uses TRBV12-3 or TRBV12-4 with TRBJ1-2; 7 nucleotides align to TRBD1. The CDR3 runs 16 residues. The ends lost 6 bases at V and 5 bases at J; junction bases unmatched: 15. The CDR3 DNA sequence: TGTGCCAGCAGGACCCTCCACCAGGGGGTTGAATATGGCTACACCTTC. It yields the protein CASRTLHQGVEYGYTF.

This clonotype has more than one count but fewer than ten. The chain carries TRBV18 and TRBJ2-7; 7 bases match TRBD1. Trimming at V came to 5 bases and at J to 3 bases, leaving 7 bases not matched to a gene. CDR3 size: 14 residues. Germline CDR1 reads KGHSH; CDR2 reads LQKENI. The CDR3 DNA reads TGTGCCAGCTCAGACTACGGACAGGACTACGAGCAGTACTTC. Amino acids: CASSDYGQDYEQYF.

The chain couples TRBV6-2 or TRBV6-3 to TRBJ2-1; 7 bases agree with TRBD1. V shed 2 bases and J 11 bases; nucleotides not matched to a gene: 9. The CDR3 has 14 amino acids. Germline lookup yields CDR1 MNHEY and CDR2 SVGEGT. The CDR3 region has the DNA TGTGCCAGCAGTTACGCGGCTGGAAGGGGGCAGCAGTTCTTC. Translated: CASSYAAGRGQQFF.

The gene calls are TRBV4-2 and TRBJ1-5, with D possibly matching TRBD1 (6 bases). CDR3 length equals 16 residues. Per the germline V gene, CDR1 is LGHNA and CDR2 is YNFKEQ. The V and J ends lost 2 bases and 3 bases respectively, with 14 bases between them. CDR3 sequence reads: CASSQKDRAFNQPQHF. As DNA, the CDR3 is TGTGCCAGCAGCCAAAAGGACAGAGCCTTCAATCAGCCCCAGCATTTT.

This clonotype showed up just a few times. V gene TRBV24-1 combines with J gene TRBJ2-3, with D tentatively TRBD1 (6 bases). Germline lookup yields CDR1 KGHDR and CDR2 SFDVKD. The germline V and J ends were trimmed by 3 bases and 3 bases, with 12 bases remaining between them. The CDR3 has 15 residues. The chain's CDR3 is CATSDQGSGTDTQYF. The CDR3 DNA reads as TGTGCCACCAGTGATCAGGGGAGTGGGACAGATACGCAGTATTTT.

Worth noting for this clonotype: A much larger clone differs from this one at a single base, so this may be a read error. The CDR3 nucleotides are TGCAGTGCCGCCCAGGGGTACAAGCCCCAGCATTTT. Encoded protein: CSAAQGYKPQHF. V gene TRBV20-1 combines with J gene TRBJ1-5; weak D call: TRBD1 (6 bases). Trimming removed 6 bases from V and 8 bases from J, with 14 bases in between. Looked up from germline, CDR1 is DFQATT and CDR2 is SNEGSKA (reference sequence). There are 12 residues in the CDR3.

This clonotype was seen more than once but under ten times. This chain uses TRBV7-8 with TRBJ2-7; D possibly uses TRBD1 or TRBD2 (5 bases each). The CDR3 is 14 amino acids. CDR1 is SGHVS and CDR2 is FQNEAQ in the germline V gene. The V end lost 3 bases, the J end lost 1 base, and 10 bases lay between the germline ends. The DNA of the CDR3 is TGTGCCAGCAGCTTCGGGACCTTGTCCTACGAGCAGTACTTC. It translates to CASSFGTLSYEQYF.

The rearrangement links TRBV28 to TRBJ1-4, with D tentatively TRBD1 (5 bases). CDR1 MDHEN and CDR2 SYDVKM come from the germline V gene. The CDR3 loop spans 14 amino acids. V was pared by 8 bases and J by 3 bases, with 13 bases between. DNA for the CDR3: TGTGCCAGCTTCTCAGGGCCGGCTAATGAAAAACTGTTTTTT. It codes for CASFSGPANEKLFF. Full variable domain (remainder filled in from reference TRBV28 and TRBJ1-4): DVKVTQSSRYLVKRTGEKVFLECVQDMDHENMFWYRQDPGLGLRLIYFSYDVKMKEKGDIPEGYSVSREKKERFSLILESASTNQTSMYLCASFSGPANEKLFFGSGTQLSVL.